This TCR beta chain comes out of a study of low-dose radiotherapy and immunotherapy resistance in tumors. Study as a whole: While receiving nivolumab 240 mg every two weeks, patients also received ipilimumab 1 mg/kg every six weeks, both intravenously. Cyclophosphamide infusions of 200 mg/m2 came every two weeks, one day before radiation-immunotherapy.

This clonotype was detected many times. TRAV- and TRBV-specific primers were used for first-strand cDNA, which covered alpha and beta chains. Amplification of TCRs used a constant-region primer and V-primer adapter for 20 PCR cycles. TCRdb recomputed calls from the reads with MiXCR, one row per CDR3 protein. This sample yields 54,000 or so distinct CDR3 sequences, of which 20% to 25% are seen a single time; approximately 5.3% belongs to the top ten. Described time point: before trial treatment. Low-dose radiotherapy, low-dose cyclophosphamide, aspirin, ipilimumab and nivolumab were all given to the donors. V lost 5 bases and J lost 1; bases outside the gene matches: 6. This CDR3 contains 15 residues. Germline V gives CDR1 MNHEY, CDR2 SVGEGT.

The TCR comes from a male donor with prostate cancer. Sequencing was performed on PBMCs, taken before treatment. The genes are TRBV6-2 or TRBV6-3 and TRBJ1-2, with 8 bases identical to TRBD1. The CDR3: CASSPPDRDNYGYTF. CDR3 coding DNA: TGTGCCAGCAGTCCGCCGGACAGGGATAACTATGGCTACACCTTC.